The present TCR beta chain was sequenced within a study of identical twins. CDR1 is MNHEY and CDR2 is SVGAGI in the germline V gene. Trimming took 1 base from V and 2 from J, leaving 15 bases between them. This CDR3 is 17 amino acids long. Each CDR3 protein is one row after TCRdb ran MiXCR on the 5' RACE reads. The sample lists around 490,000 distinct CDR3 sequences, nearly 15% occurring once. Only healthy Caucasians were enrolled as donors. In addition, the sample was reused for a study of yellow fever vaccine responses in identical twins. From that second work: Reportedly, the T cell response mounted by twins to vaccine seemed partly convergent, partly personalized.

The sequencing input was CD4+ T cells sorted from blood. The source is a woman younger than 35 in good health. This sequence joins TRBV6-5 and TRBJ1-5; D is unresolved. The CDR3 here is CASSYFDGVPGNQPQHF. The CDR3 coding sequence is TGTGCCAGCAGTTACTTCGATGGGGTCCCGGGCAATCAGCCCCAGCATTTT.